One and the same sample provided the 14 T cell receptor beta chains below, sequenced in a study of blood T cell repertoires in COVID-19. The assay was immunoSEQ multiplex PCR, and TCRdb's table has in-frame clones only and misses some. This sample has 84,000 or so clones, with 60% to 80% found just once. Sequencing input: peripheral blood. These TCRs come from a human donor in a cohort sampled during active COVID-19.

This clone has just one count. V and J are TRBV5-8 and TRBJ1-6, with 9 positions matching TRBD1. V was pared by 0 bases and J by 6 bases, with 4 bases of the junction left unmatched. Germline CDR1 is SGHTS and CDR2 is YDEGEE. The CDR3 spans 16 residues. CDR3 protein: CASSLEQGASNSPLHF. The CDR3 DNA follows: TGTGCCAGCAGCTTGGAACAGGGGGCGTCTAATTCACCCCTCCACTTT.

The rearrangement links TRBV5-1 to TRBJ2-7, with TRBD2 identical over 12 bases. J gave up 7 bases and V 5 bases, and 7 bases lay outside the gene matches. CDR3 length: 14 residues. Germline assignment: CDR1 SGHRS and CDR2 YFSETQ. The chain's CDR3 is CASSWTSGVGEQYF. The CDR3 DNA reads as TGCGCCAGCAGTTGGACTAGCGGGGTCGGGGAGCAGTACTTC.

This sequence joins TRBV6-6 and TRBJ2-7, with TRBD1 matching 7 bases. This CDR3 contains 14 residues. Germline V gives CDR1 MNHNY, CDR2 SVGAGI (reference sequence). After removal of 6 bases from V and 1 base from J, the junction contained 6 bases not matched to a gene. CDR3 protein: CASSATGMSYEQYF. CDR3 in DNA: TGTGCCAGCAGCGCGACAGGGATGTCCTACGAGCAGTACTTC.

For the CDR3, the DNA is TGTGCCTGGAGTGCGCACAGGGAAGGGACCTACGAGCAGTACTTC. Protein: CAWSAHREGTYEQYF. The rearrangement joins TRBV30 to TRBJ2-7; a possible D gene is TRBD1 (6 bases). This CDR3 contains 15 residues. Trimming took off 1 base at V and 2 bases at J, with 15 bases between the two ends. Germline values: CDR1 GTSNPN, CDR2 SVGIG (reference sequence). Filled out from reference TRBV30 and TRBJ2-7, the complete variable domain reads SQTIHQWPATLVQPVGSPLSLECTVEGTSNPNLYWYRQAAGRGLQLLFYSVGIGQISSEVPQNLSASRPQDRQFILSSKKLLLSDSGFYLCAWSAHREGTYEQYFGPGTRLTVT.

The chain uses TRBV5-1 and TRBJ1-5; D is perhaps TRBD1 (5 bases). The V gene's germline CDR1 is SGHRS and CDR2 YFSETQ. V lost 1 base and J lost 7, with 15 bases in between. The CDR3 length is 15 residues. The CDR3 spells CASSLSAGGNQPQHF. CDR3 nucleotides: TGCGCCAGCAGCTTGTCGGCGGGGGGTAACCAGCCCCAGCATTTT.

This clone was seen just once. The genes are TRBV18 and TRBJ1-1, with 7 bases that match TRBD1. The CDR3 covers 15 residues. Germline CDR1 is KGHSH and CDR2 is LQKENI. The V and J ends lost 4 bases and 5 bases, in that order; junction bases with no gene match: 10. In DNA, the CDR3 is TGTGCCAGCTCACAGATGCAGGGGGTAAATACTGAAGCTTTCTTT. Its translation: CASSQMQGVNTEAFF.

V usage is TRBV27 and J usage is TRBJ2-7, with a weak D call TRBD2 (5 bases). V lost 5 bases and J lost 0, with 11 bases in between. This CDR3 is 14 amino acids long. Germline V lookup: CDR1 MNHEY, CDR2 SMNVEV (reference sequence). CDR3 coding DNA: TGTGCCAGCAGTCTCGGAGGACGCTCCTACGAGCAGTACTTC. Its protein product is CASSLGGRSYEQYF.

This clone was recorded only once. This chain uses TRBV10-1 with TRBJ2-2; D is unresolved. CDR1 and CDR2 (germline): WNHNN, SYGVQD (reference sequence). With 5 bases removed from V and 2 bases from J, the gap between germline ends came to 15 bases. The CDR3 is 16 amino acids. CDR3 nucleotide sequence: TGCGCCAGCAGTTCTACCAAGACTGGAAACACCGGGGAGCTGTTTTTT. This codes for CASSSTKTGNTGELFF.

The V call is TRBV27, the J call TRBJ2-7; D is possibly TRBD1 (6 bases). Per the germline V gene, CDR1 is MNHEY and CDR2 is SMNVEV (reference sequence). CDR3 size: 14 residues. Trimming removed 4 bases at V and 2 bases at J, with 12 bases between. The chain's CDR3 is CASSSRQDPYEQYF. DNA of the CDR3: TGTGCCAGCAGTTCCCGACAGGATCCCTACGAGCAGTACTTC.

V is TRBV7-2 and J is TRBJ1-1; D unclear. The ends were cut back, 5 bases at V and 4 bases at J, with 17 bases in the middle. CDR1 is SGHTA and CDR2 is FQGNSA in the germline V gene. The CDR3 is 15 amino acids. The CDR3 DNA follows: TGTGCCAGCAGCCCCCGGGTAGGATGGTCCACTGAAGCTTTCTTT. It encodes CASSPRVGWSTEAFF.

This clone occurred a few times. The chain combines TRBV9 with TRBJ2-7; D perhaps matches TRBD2 (7 bases). CDR1 and CDR2 (germline): SGDLS, YYNGEE. The ends were cut back, 3 bases at V and 6 bases at J, with 13 bases in the middle. This CDR3 is built from 13 residues. The CDR3 sequence is CASSAGGGAEQYF. DNA for the CDR3: TGTGCCAGCAGCGCCGGAGGGGGGGCCGAGCAGTACTTC. Together with reference TRBV9 and TRBJ2-7, the CDR3 gives the full variable domain: DSGVTQTPKHLITATGQRVTLRCSPRSGDLSVYWYQQSLDQGLQFLIQYYNGEERAKGNILERFSAQQFPDLHSELNLSSLELGDSALYFCASSAGGGAEQYFGPGTRLTVT.

V and J are TRBV19 and TRBJ1-3; the match to TRBD1 covers 8 bases. V lost 9 bases, J lost 0 bases, and 7 bases stayed unmatched. Per germline, CDR1 LNHDA and CDR2 SQIVND (reference sequence). The CDR3 length is 15 residues. The CDR3 protein is CASQLDRGSGNTIYF. For the CDR3, the DNA is TGTGCCAGCCAATTAGACAGGGGCTCTGGAAACACCATATATTTT. The full variable domain, with the rest looked up from reference TRBV19 and TRBJ1-3, is DGGITQSPKYLFRKEGQNVTLSCEQNLNHDAMYWYRQDPGQGLRLIYYSQIVNDFQKGDIAEGYSVSREKKESFPLTVTSAQKNPTAFYLCASQLDRGSGNTIYFGEGSWLTVV.

This clone was seen more than once but under ten times. The J gene is TRBJ1-6, the V gene TRBV7-2, with D perhaps matching TRBD1 (6 bases). The CDR3 covers 16 residues. The germline V and J ends were trimmed by 1 base and 5 bases, with 12 bases remaining between them. Germline CDR1 SGHTA, CDR2 FQGNSA. CDR3: CASSLEQGGNNSPLHF. The CDR3 nucleotides are TGTGCCAGCAGCTTAGAACAGGGAGGGAATAATTCACCCCTCCACTTT.

In its sample, this clone was seen many times. The rearrangement links TRBV6-5 to TRBJ1-2; a possible D gene is TRBD1 (5 bases). V lost 4 bases and J lost 4, with 13 bases in between. This CDR3 is built from 14 residues. Germline V gene lookup returns CDR1 MNHEY and CDR2 SVGAGI. In nucleotides, the CDR3 is TGTGCCAGCAGTTCCGGACGGGGGGTCTATGGCTACACCTTC. Amino acid sequence: CASSSGRGVYGYTF.